Listed below are T cell receptor beta chains from one sample, sequenced in a study of vaccination and CD4 T cells after COVID-19. Antigens for these TCRs are unknown. MiXCR, run by TCRdb on the PCR reads, gives a single entry per CDR3 protein. The repertoire holds several thousand distinct CDR3 sequences, with approximately 55% as singletons. Source material: CD4+ T cells from blood, cultured in vitro. These receptors all stem from a human donor who had recovered from COVID-19. Both conserved end residues are trimmed from each CDR3. Each record gives: V gene, clone size, CDR3 protein. Only part of the rows carry a size: once, few, many, or a class if the clone is expanded.

>TRBV18|NA
ASSLDRGIQPQH
>TRBV20-1|few
SARAGAAEAF
>TRBV6-1|NA
ASSAGLGWETQY
>TRBV30|NA
AWSVKATQETQY
>TRBV7-2|NA
ASSLDRGSYEQY
>TRBV27|few
ASSPSWERAGYT
>TRBV5-8|NA
ASSLGNKGDTEAF
>TRBV7-6|NA
ASSPGPLGGYT
>TRBV20-1|once
SARVLDGAGGTEQF
>TRBV6-2/TRBV6-3|few
ASSRSPAGRSLYGYT
>TRBV19|NA
ASNDRGRTEEQF
>TRBV24-1|NA
ATSDPGQGANTGELF
>TRBV15|NA
ATSRGGENTEAF
>TRBV20-1|few
SARDLSRRNQPQH
>TRBV4-3|NA
ASSQDTGAWYYGYT
>TRBV11-3|NA
ASSLDRRRETQY
>TRBV7-7|NA
ASSRQHQETQY
>TRBV19|NA
TSSPGRSHEQY
>TRBV5-1|NA
ASSLHRVTEAF
>TRBV12-3/TRBV12-4|NA
ASSLKGQSIDT
>TRBV19|NA
ASSTTQGSEQY
>TRBV25-1|NA
ASSRPTNTGELF
>TRBV28|NA
ASSLGSSGANVLT
>TRBV20-1|few
SASGGKMNTEAF
>TRBV5-6|few
ASSLDSGQGISYT
>TRBV20-1|few
SASPRPGSSNEAF
>TRBV5-1|NA
ASRSGGAENIQY
>TRBV6-1|NA
ASRLAGRETQY
>TRBV10-3|NA
AIRYSGVSNTGELF
>TRBV6-5|NA
ASSYVNTGELF
>TRBV11-3|NA
ASSLGGPSKNIQY
>TRBV6-2/TRBV6-3|few
ASSSAGGLAYEQY
>TRBV6-5|NA
ASSYSAGGTYEQY
>TRBV5-1|NA
ASSLPGLEAF
>TRBV6-5|NA
ASSYRGQANYGYT
>TRBV12-3/TRBV12-4|NA
ASSPRQGQYNEQF
>TRBV7-2|NA
ASRYTENTGELF
>TRBV11-3|few
ASSRYAKETQY
>TRBV6-2/TRBV6-3|few
ASSYGGPDQPQH
>TRBV6-1|NA
ATTLDRVGEQY
>TRBV7-2|NA
ASSFWGRDTGELF
>TRBV7-8|few
ASSLQRQETQY
>TRBV6-1|NA
ASTRQPNTEAF
>TRBV10-1|NA
ASLRRGATDAQY
>TRBV7-9|NA
ASSAPLGGTGNTGELF
>TRBV4-3|NA
ASSQDLGGYEQY
>TRBV19|few
ASSIVRLYGYT
>TRBV5-5|NA
ASSPPGGFTEAF
>TRBV30|NA
AWSSAGLSGANVLT